Listed here are 10 T cell receptor beta chains from one sample, sequenced in a study of control samples from healthy donors and cancer patients. Profiled with immunoSEQ multiplex PCR; TCRdb holds only in-frame clones, not every one. The sample lists around 41,000 clones, roughly 94% seen once, with around 25% in the top ten. What was sequenced was blood. These receptors all stem from a man aged 55 to 70 in good health.

V usage is TRBV6-2 or TRBV6-3 and J usage is TRBJ2-7, with D tentatively TRBD1 or TRBD2 (6 bases each). From germline, CDR1 is MNHEY and CDR2 SVGEGT. The CDR3 totals 16 residues. The V and J ends lost 5 bases and 2 bases respectively, with 19 bases between them. The CDR3 DNA sequence: TGTGCCAGCAGTGCCCTCGCGACTAGGGGGACCTACGAGCAGTACTTC. This translates into CASSALATRGTYEQYF.

This clone came up once. The V gene is TRBV3-1 (or the pseudogene TRBV3-2), the J gene TRBJ2-3; D is unresolved. V gave up 4 bases and J gave up 6 bases, with 11 bases separating them. The germline V gene has CDR1 LGHDT and CDR2 YNNKEL (reference sequence). This CDR3 is built from 13 residues. The CDR3 bases are TGTGCCAGCAGCCTTCTTCGCCGGGATACGCAGTATTTT. Its translation is CASSLLRRDTQYF.

This clone has a single count. The chain carries TRBV2 and TRBJ1-5; the D is unclear. With 7 bases removed from V and 3 bases from J, the gap between germline ends came to 16 bases. The CDR3 has 15 amino acids. Germline V lookup: CDR1 SNHLY, CDR2 FYNNEI. The CDR3 region is CASTVQLVSNQPQHF. The CDR3 nucleotides read TGTGCCAGCACAGTCCAATTGGTTTCCAATCAGCCCCAGCATTTT.

CDR3 region: CASSVGTGTNTEAFF. Written as DNA, the CDR3 is TGTGCCAGCAGTGTAGGGACAGGGACCAACACTGAAGCTTTCTTT. The V gene is TRBV6-4, the J gene TRBJ1-1; 9 positions agree with TRBD1. This CDR3 has 15 residues. Per the germline V gene, CDR1 is MRHNA and CDR2 is SNTAGT. The trim removed 4 bases at V and 2 bases at J, leaving 5 bases unmatched.

The genes are TRBV7-2 and TRBJ2-7; D not certain. Trimming stripped 3 bases from V and 2 bases from J, with 8 bases between. Per the germline V gene, CDR1 is SGHTA and CDR2 is FQGNSA. The CDR3 is 13 residues long. CDR3 region: CASSFGFAYEQYF. DNA of the CDR3: TGTGCCAGCAGCTTCGGGTTCGCCTACGAGCAGTACTTC.

The chain combines TRBV29-1 with TRBJ2-5, with 7 bases aligning to TRBD1. Per germline, CDR1 SQVTM and CDR2 ANQGSEA. This CDR3 comprises 12 residues. With V trimmed by 7 bases and J by 3 bases, 5 bases remained unmatched. This CDR3 is CSAPTGKETQYF. The CDR3 DNA reads as TGCAGCGCTCCGACAGGGAAAGAGACCCAGTACTTC.

This chain links TRBV2 with TRBJ2-1, with TRBD2 identical over 14 bases. The length of the CDR3 is 15 residues. Germline CDR1 SNHLY, CDR2 FYNNEI. Losses at the gene ends were 8 bases for V and 10 bases for J; bases not matched to a gene: 10. This CDR3 is CASSEAGLAGVEQFF. CDR3 coding DNA: TGTGCCAGCTCCGAAGCGGGACTAGCGGGAGTGGAGCAGTTCTTC.

The table lists this clone with a few counts. V and J are TRBV2 and TRBJ1-2; D is ambiguous. Germline V gene lookup returns CDR1 SNHLY and CDR2 FYNNEI. With 7 bases removed from V and 7 bases from J, the gap between germline ends came to 4 bases. This CDR3 is 9 amino acids long. As DNA, the CDR3 is TGTGCCAGCACCTCTGGCTACACCTTC. It encodes CASTSGYTF. Full variable domain (outside the CDR3, taken from reference TRBV2 and TRBJ1-2): EPEVTQTPSHQVTQMGQEVILRCVPISNHLYFYWYRQILGQKVEFLVSFYNNEISEKSEIFDDQFSVERPDGSNFTLKIRSTKLEDSAMYFCASTSGYTFGSGTRLTVV.

The V gene is TRBV23-1, the J gene TRBJ2-7; TRBD1 aligns across 9 bases. TRBV23-1 is noted as an ORF with a role that remains uncertain. The trim removed 2 bases at V and 6 bases at J, leaving 8 bases unmatched. CDR3 length: 15 amino acids. The CDR3 DNA reads as TGCGCCAGCAGTCAACCCCCGGGACAGGGTCCCGAGCAGTACTTC. This gives the protein CASSQPPGQGPEQYF.

V gene TRBV3-1 (or the pseudogene TRBV3-2) combines with J gene TRBJ2-1, with TRBD2 matching over 9 bases. Germline V gives CDR1 LGHDT, CDR2 YNNKEL (reference sequence). CDR3 length: 18 amino acids. The V and J ends lost 2 bases and 4 bases, in that order; junction bases with no gene match: 12. The CDR3 here is CASSQISALSGSYNEQFF. The CDR3 region has the DNA TGTGCCAGCAGCCAAATTTCCGCCCTTAGCGGGAGTTACAATGAGCAGTTCTTC.